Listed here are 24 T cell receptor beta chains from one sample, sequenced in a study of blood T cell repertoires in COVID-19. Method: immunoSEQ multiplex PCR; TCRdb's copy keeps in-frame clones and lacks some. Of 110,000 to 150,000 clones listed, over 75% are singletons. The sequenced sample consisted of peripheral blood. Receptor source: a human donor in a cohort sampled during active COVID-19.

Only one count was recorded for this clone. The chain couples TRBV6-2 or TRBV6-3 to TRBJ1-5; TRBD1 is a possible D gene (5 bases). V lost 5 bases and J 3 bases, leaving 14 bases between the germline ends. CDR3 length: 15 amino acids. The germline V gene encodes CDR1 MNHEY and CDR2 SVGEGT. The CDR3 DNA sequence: TGTGCCAGCAGTACCAGGGAAGGGTACAATCAGCCCCAGCATTTT. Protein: CASSTREGYNQPQHF.

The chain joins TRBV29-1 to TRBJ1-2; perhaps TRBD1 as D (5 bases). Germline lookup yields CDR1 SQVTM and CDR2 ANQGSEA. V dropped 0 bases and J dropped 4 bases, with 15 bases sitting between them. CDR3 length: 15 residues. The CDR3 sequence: CSVEEVGRISYGYTF. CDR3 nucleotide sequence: TGCAGCGTTGAAGAGGTGGGGCGGATAAGCTATGGCTACACCTTC.

The CDR3 region has the DNA TGTGCCAGCAGATACCAGGGGGCGAATGAAAAACTGTTTTTT. It codes for CASRYQGANEKLFF. The chain carries TRBV27 and TRBJ1-4; the match to TRBD1 covers 8 bases. The CDR3 is made up of 14 amino acids. CDR1 and CDR2 from the germline V gene are MNHEY and SMNVEV (reference sequence). The trim removed 6 bases at V and 5 bases at J, leaving 5 bases unmatched. Full variable domain (remainder filled in from reference TRBV27 and TRBJ1-4): EAQVTQNPRYLITVTGKKLTVTCSQNMNHEYMSWYRQDPGLGLRQIYYSMNVEVTDKGDVPEGYKVSRKEKRNFPLILESPSPNQTSLYFCASRYQGANEKLFFGSGTQLSVL.

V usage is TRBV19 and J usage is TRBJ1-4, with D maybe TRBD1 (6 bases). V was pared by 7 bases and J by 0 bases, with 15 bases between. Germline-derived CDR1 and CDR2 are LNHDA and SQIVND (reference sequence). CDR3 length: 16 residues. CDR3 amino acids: CASKITGSATNEKLFF. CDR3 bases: TGTGCCAGTAAAATTACAGGGAGTGCAACTAATGAAAAACTGTTTTTT.

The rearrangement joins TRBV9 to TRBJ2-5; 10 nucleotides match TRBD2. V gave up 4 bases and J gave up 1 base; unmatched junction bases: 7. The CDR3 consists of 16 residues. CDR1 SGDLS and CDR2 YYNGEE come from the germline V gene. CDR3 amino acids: CASSYGLAEFQETQYF. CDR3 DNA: TGTGCCAGCAGCTATGGACTAGCGGAATTCCAAGAGACCCAGTACTTC.

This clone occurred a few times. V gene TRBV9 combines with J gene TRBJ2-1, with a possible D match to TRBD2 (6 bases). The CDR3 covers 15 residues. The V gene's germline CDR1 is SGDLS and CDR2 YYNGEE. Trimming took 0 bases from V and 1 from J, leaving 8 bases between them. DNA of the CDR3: TGTGCCAGCAGCGTAGTCGGGAGTTCCTACAATGAGCAGTTCTTC. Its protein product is CASSVVGSSYNEQFF.

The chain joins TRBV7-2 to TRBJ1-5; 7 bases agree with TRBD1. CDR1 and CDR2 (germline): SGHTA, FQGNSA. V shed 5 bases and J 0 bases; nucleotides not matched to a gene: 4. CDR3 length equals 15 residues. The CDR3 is CASSPRTGSNQPQHF. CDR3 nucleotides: TGTGCCAGCAGCCCAAGGACAGGTAGCAATCAGCCCCAGCATTTT.

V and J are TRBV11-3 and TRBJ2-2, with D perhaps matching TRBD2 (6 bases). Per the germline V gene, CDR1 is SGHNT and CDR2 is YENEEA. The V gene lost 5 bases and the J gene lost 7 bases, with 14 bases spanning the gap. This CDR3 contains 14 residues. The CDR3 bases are TGTGCCAGCAGCCAAGTCCGCGGGAACGGGGAGCTGTTTTTT. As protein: CASSQVRGNGELFF.

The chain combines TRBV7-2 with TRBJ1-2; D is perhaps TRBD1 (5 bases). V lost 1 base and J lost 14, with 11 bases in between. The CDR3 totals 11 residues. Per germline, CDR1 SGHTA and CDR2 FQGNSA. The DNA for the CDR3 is TGTGCCAGCAGCTTAGGACAGCTTATAACCTTC. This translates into CASSLGQLITF.

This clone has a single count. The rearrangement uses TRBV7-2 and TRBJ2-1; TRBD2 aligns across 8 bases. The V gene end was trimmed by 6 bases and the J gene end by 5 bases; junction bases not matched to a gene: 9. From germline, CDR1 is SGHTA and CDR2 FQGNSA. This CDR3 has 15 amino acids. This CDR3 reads CASSMSGSTHNEQFF. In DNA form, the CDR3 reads TGTGCCAGCAGTATGAGCGGGAGTACCCACAATGAGCAGTTCTTC.

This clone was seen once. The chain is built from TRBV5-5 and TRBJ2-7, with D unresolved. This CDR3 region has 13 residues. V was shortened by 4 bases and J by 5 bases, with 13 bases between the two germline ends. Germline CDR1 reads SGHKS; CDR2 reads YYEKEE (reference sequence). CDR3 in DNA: TGTGCCAGCAGCCGGCGGCCGAGAGACGAGCAGTACTTC. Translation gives CASSRRPRDEQYF.

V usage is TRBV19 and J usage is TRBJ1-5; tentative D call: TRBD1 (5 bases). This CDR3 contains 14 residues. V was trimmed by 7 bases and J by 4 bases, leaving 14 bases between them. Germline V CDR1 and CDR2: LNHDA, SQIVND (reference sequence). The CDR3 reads CASKSRELNQPQHF. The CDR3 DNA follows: TGTGCCAGTAAAAGCAGGGAACTGAATCAGCCCCAGCATTTT.

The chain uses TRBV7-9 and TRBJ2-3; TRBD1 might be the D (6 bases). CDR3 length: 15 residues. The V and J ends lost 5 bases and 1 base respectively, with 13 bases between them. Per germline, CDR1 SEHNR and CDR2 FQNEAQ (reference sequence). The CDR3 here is CASSTSRTGTDTQYF. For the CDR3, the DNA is TGTGCCAGCAGCACTTCGCGGACAGGCACAGATACGCAGTATTTT.

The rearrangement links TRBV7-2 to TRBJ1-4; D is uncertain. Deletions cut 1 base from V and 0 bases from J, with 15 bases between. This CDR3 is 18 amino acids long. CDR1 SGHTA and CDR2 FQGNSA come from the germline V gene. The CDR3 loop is CASSLVSGNRATNEKLFF. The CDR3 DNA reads TGTGCCAGCAGCTTAGTTTCCGGAAATCGGGCAACTAATGAAAAACTGTTTTTT.

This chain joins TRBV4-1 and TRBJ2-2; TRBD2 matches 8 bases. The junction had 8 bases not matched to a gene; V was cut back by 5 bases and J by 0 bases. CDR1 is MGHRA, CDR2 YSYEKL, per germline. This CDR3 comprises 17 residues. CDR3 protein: CASSSTGGGPNTGELFF. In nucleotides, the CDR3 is TGCGCCAGCAGCTCCACGGGGGGGGGACCGAACACCGGGGAGCTGTTTTTT.

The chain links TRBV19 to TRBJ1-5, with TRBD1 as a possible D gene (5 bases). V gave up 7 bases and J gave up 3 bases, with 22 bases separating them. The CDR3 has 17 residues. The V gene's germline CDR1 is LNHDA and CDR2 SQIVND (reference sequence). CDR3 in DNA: TGTGCCAGTACCGCGCGTTGGCGGGGGGGTTCCAATCAGCCCCAGCATTTT. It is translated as CASTARWRGGSNQPQHF. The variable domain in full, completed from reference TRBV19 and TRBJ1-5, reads DGGITQSPKYLFRKEGQNVTLSCEQNLNHDAMYWYRQDPGQGLRLIYYSQIVNDFQKGDIAEGYSVSREKKESFPLTVTSAQKNPTAFYLCASTARWRGGSNQPQHFGDGTRLSIL.

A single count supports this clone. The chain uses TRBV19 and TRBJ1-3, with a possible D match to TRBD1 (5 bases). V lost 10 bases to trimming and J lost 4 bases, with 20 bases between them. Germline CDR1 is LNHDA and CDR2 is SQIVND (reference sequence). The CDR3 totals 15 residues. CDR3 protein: CATAPTASMGNTIYF. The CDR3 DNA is TGTGCCACCGCCCCGACAGCCTCGATGGGAAACACCATATATTTT.

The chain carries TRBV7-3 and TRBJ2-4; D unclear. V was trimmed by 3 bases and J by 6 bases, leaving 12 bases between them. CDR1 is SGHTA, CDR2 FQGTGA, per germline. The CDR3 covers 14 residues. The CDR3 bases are TGTGCCAGCAGCTTGACCGGATCGGGAAACATTCAGTACTTC. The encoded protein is CASSLTGSGNIQYF.

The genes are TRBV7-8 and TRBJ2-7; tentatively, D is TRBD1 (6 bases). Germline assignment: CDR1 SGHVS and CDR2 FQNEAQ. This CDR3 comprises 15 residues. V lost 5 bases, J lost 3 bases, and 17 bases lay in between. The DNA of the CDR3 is TGTGCCAGCAGCCAAACAGGGCAAACCGGCTACGAGCAGTACGTC. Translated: CASSQTGQTGYEQYV.

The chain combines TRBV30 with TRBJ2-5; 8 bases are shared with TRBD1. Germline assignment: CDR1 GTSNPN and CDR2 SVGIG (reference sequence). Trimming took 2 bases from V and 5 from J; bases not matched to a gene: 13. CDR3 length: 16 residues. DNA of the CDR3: TGTGCCTGGAGTCCCGGAAGAGGGACAGGAGGGGAGACCCAGTACTTC. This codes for CAWSPGRGTGGETQYF.

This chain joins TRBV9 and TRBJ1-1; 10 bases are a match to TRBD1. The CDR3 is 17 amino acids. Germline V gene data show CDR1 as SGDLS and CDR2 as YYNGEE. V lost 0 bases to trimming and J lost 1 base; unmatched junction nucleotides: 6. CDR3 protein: CASSVAGQGVGNTEAFF. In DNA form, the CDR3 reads TGTGCCAGCAGCGTAGCTGGACAGGGGGTTGGGAACACTGAAGCTTTCTTT.

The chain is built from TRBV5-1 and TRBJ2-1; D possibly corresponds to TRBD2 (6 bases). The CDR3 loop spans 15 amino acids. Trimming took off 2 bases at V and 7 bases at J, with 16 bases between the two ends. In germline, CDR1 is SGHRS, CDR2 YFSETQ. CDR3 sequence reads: CASSLERVPRNEQFF. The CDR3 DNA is TGCGCCAGCAGCTTAGAGCGGGTCCCACGGAATGAGCAGTTCTTC.

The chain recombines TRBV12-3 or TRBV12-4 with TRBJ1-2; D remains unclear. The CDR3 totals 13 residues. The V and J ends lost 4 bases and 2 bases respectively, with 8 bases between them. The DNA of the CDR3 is TGTGCCAGCAGTTCCCAGGAAAACTATGGCTACACCTTC. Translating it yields CASSSQENYGYTF.

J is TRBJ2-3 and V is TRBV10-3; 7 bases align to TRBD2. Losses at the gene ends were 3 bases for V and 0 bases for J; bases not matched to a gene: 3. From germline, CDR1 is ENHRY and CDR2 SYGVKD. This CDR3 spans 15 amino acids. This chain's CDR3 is CAISDPTSSTDTQYF. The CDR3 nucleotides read TGTGCCATCAGTGATCCGACTAGCAGCACAGATACGCAGTATTTT.